A single sample is the source of the 32 T cell receptor beta chains below, sequenced in a study of shared clonotypes between healthy human individuals (dated by TCRdb to the early 2020s). The library was built by means of the immunoSEQ multiplex PCR assay. TCRdb took over this immuneACCESS table, retaining in-frame rearrangements with V and J assigned. Such tables are incomplete; in checked studies, under half of the missing clones stem from an unresolved V gene, and the remainder is unexplained. This sample gives 2 million to 2.5 million clones in total; over 90% of them show up just once. Roughly 0.36% of the sample lies in the top ten. Sequencing was done on a sample of naive CD4+ T cells from PBMCs. Read against the paper, the sample's cell subset or site label means: CD45RA+ positively selected. The receptors originated from a man aged 18 to 29 in good health. Some clones in this sample may be carry-over from other donors' samples.

This chain joins TRBV27 and TRBJ2-1; D gene ambiguous. From germline, CDR1 is MNHEY and CDR2 SMNVEV (reference sequence). V lost 7 bases, J lost 10 bases, and 8 bases lay in between. The CDR3 contains 10 residues. Here the CDR3 DNA reads TGTGCCAGCACTGACGCAGAGCAGTTCTTC. Encoded protein: CASTDAEQFF.

This chain uses TRBV28 with TRBJ2-5; D ambiguous. This CDR3 spans 15 amino acids. Trimming removed 3 bases at V and 1 base at J, with 12 bases between. Looked up from germline, CDR1 is MDHEN and CDR2 is SYDVKM. CDR3 nucleotides: TGTGCCAGCAGTTTTCAGTGGAACTTCCAAGAGACCCAGTACTTC. Amino acids: CASSFQWNFQETQYF. The full variable domain, in which reference TRBV28 and TRBJ2-5 provide the parts outside the CDR3, is DVKVTQSSRYLVKRTGEKVFLECVQDMDHENMFWYRQDPGLGLRLIYFSYDVKMKEKGDIPEGYSVSREKKERFSLILESASTNQTSMYLCASSFQWNFQETQYFGPGTRLLVL.

The CDR3 nucleotides are TGTGCCAGCAGCCCCTTTCAGGGGGGATACACCGGGGAGCTGTTTTTT. This translates into CASSPFQGGYTGELFF. The V and J genes are TRBV7-6 and TRBJ2-2, with D tentatively TRBD1 (7 bases). V dropped 5 bases and J dropped 3 bases, with 16 bases sitting between them. The V gene's germline CDR1 is SGHVS and CDR2 FNYEAQ. This CDR3 is built from 16 residues.

This sequence joins TRBV6-1 and TRBJ2-3; D possibly corresponds to TRBD1 (5 bases). The length of the CDR3 is 14 residues. V was pared by 6 bases and J by 1 base, with 11 bases between. Germline CDR1 and CDR2: MNHNS and SASEGT. As DNA, the CDR3 is TGTGCCAGCAGAAGGGTCAGGGGCACAGATACGCAGTATTTT. It encodes CASRRVRGTDTQYF.

J is TRBJ2-2 and V is TRBV9; D is unclear. This CDR3 contains 14 residues. Germline values: CDR1 SGDLS, CDR2 YYNGEE. V was shortened by 3 bases and J by 1 base, with 7 bases between the two germline ends. CDR3 amino acids: CASSAGWNTGELFF. The CDR3 DNA reads as TGTGCCAGCAGCGCCGGCTGGAACACCGGGGAGCTGTTTTTT.

The rearrangement joins TRBV6-4 to TRBJ1-2, with unresolved D. Trimming took off 4 bases at V and 0 bases at J, with 9 bases between the two ends. The CDR3 consists of 14 residues. In germline, CDR1 is MRHNA, CDR2 SNTAGT. CDR3 sequence: CASSGGATNYGYTF. The CDR3 DNA reads TGTGCCAGCAGTGGGGGAGCAACTAACTATGGCTACACCTTC.

The rearrangement links TRBV28 to TRBJ2-2; no clear D. Germline V gene sequence: CDR1 MDHEN, CDR2 SYDVKM. Trimming cost V 8 bases and J 5 bases, with 9 bases left between them. CDR3 length: 12 residues. The CDR3 is CASPSYTGELFF. CDR3 nucleotide sequence: TGTGCCAGCCCCAGCTATACCGGGGAGCTGTTTTTT.

In regard to this clone: The sample has other DNA sequences that encode this CDR3 too. The chain links TRBV5-1 to TRBJ2-5; 11 bases line up with TRBD2. Germline V gene sequence: CDR1 SGHRS, CDR2 YFSETQ. CDR3 length: 15 residues. V was pared by 2 bases and J by 1 base, with 1 base of the junction left unmatched. The CDR3 protein is CASSFLAGGQETQYF. CDR3 sequence (DNA): TGCGCCAGCAGCTTTCTAGCGGGGGGCCAAGAGACCCAGTACTTC.

The CDR3 here is CASSQQGGSYEQYF. CDR3 nucleotide sequence: TGTGCCAGCAGTCAGCAGGGGGGGAGCTACGAGCAGTACTTC. V is TRBV27 and J is TRBJ2-7; the D call may be TRBD1 or TRBD2 (7 bases each). The V gene lost 5 bases and the J gene lost 3 bases, with 14 bases spanning the gap. CDR1 MNHEY and CDR2 SMNVEV come from the germline V gene (reference sequence). The length of the CDR3 is 14 residues.

This clone has just one count. V is TRBV6-6 and J is TRBJ2-7, with 9 bases lining up with TRBD1. The CDR3 spans 15 residues. CDR1 and CDR2 (germline): MNHNY, SVGAGI (reference sequence). J lost 2 bases, V lost 8 bases, and 10 bases had no gene match. CDR3 DNA: TGTGCCAGCTATAAAGGACAGGGGCCTACCTACGAGCAGTACTTC. It codes for CASYKGQGPTYEQYF.

Remarks on this clone: The same CDR3 can be traced to other DNA sequences in this sample. The CDR3 loop is CATSRGLVYEQYF. The CDR3 DNA is TGTGCCACCAGCAGAGGACTGGTCTACGAGCAGTACTTC. The chain joins TRBV15 to TRBJ2-7; D is unclear. The V end was cut by 1 base, the J end by 3 bases, with 7 bases between. Germline CDR1 LNHNV, CDR2 YYDKDF (reference sequence). The CDR3 runs 13 residues.

This chain uses TRBV5-5 with TRBJ1-1; D call uncertain. Trimming shortened V by 1 base and J by 0 bases, and 7 bases separated the two germline ends. CDR1 is SGHKS, CDR2 YYEKEE, per germline (reference sequence). The CDR3 is made up of 14 amino acids. CDR3 region: CASSLLLMNTEAFF. Here the CDR3 DNA reads TGTGCCAGCAGCTTGCTACTTATGAACACTGAAGCTTTCTTT.

Regarding this clone: Different DNA sequences within this sample yield the same CDR3. This chain uses TRBV7-3 with TRBJ1-1, with 8 nucleotides matching TRBD1. The CDR3 loop spans 14 amino acids. Germline CDR1 and CDR2: SGHTA and FQGTGA. The ends lost 5 bases at V and 1 base at J; junction bases unmatched: 3. DNA of the CDR3: TGTGCCAGCAGCCTCAGGGGGCGGAACACTGAAGCTTTCTTT. The encoded protein is CASSLRGRNTEAFF.

Ten or more counts support this clone. This rearrangement joins TRBV13 to TRBJ2-5; a weak D match, TRBD1 (5 bases). This CDR3 region has 15 residues. The V end was cut by 5 bases, the J end by 1 base, with 14 bases between. Germline CDR1 is PRHDT and CDR2 is FYEKMQ (reference sequence). CDR3 in amino acids: CASSLEYDSQETQYF. The CDR3 DNA is TGTGCCAGCAGCCTAGAGTACGACAGCCAAGAGACCCAGTACTTC.

The chain has TRBV28 and TRBJ2-3; unclear D gene. V lost 6 bases, J lost 1 base, and 8 bases lay in between. Germline V lookup: CDR1 MDHEN, CDR2 SYDVKM. The CDR3 sequence is 13 residues long. The CDR3 reads CASSDTGTDTQYF. Here the CDR3 DNA reads TGTGCCAGCAGCGACACGGGCACAGATACGCAGTATTTT.

The CDR3 reads CATSVTGTSNQPQHF. The CDR3 nucleotides read TGTGCCACCTCGGTGACAGGGACCTCAAATCAGCCCCAGCATTTT. This rearrangement joins TRBV18 to TRBJ1-5; 7 bases are a match to TRBD1. There are 15 residues in the CDR3. V shed 10 bases and J 4 bases; nucleotides not matched to a gene: 13. Germline lookup yields CDR1 KGHSH and CDR2 LQKENI.

The V gene is TRBV5-7, the J gene TRBJ1-5; TRBD1 aligns across 7 bases. TRBV5-7 is flagged as an ORF with uncertain function. V gave up 3 bases and J gave up 6 bases; unmatched junction bases: 12. The CDR3 has 16 residues. The CDR3 here is CASSYNTAGGGQPQHF. DNA for the CDR3: TGTGCCAGCAGCTACAATACGGCAGGGGGAGGTCAGCCCCAGCATTTT.

This rearrangement joins TRBV7-3 to TRBJ2-3; 8 bases map to TRBD1. Germline-derived CDR1 and CDR2 are SGHTA and FQGTGA. The CDR3 spans 16 residues. After removal of 2 bases from V and 0 bases from J, the junction contained 4 bases not matched to a gene. The CDR3 reads CASSLFGQGSTDTQYF. CDR3 bases: TGTGCCAGCAGCTTATTTGGACAGGGTAGCACAGATACGCAGTATTTT.

The chain is built from TRBV4-3 and TRBJ1-1, with no clear D. V lost 1 base and J lost 5, with 20 bases in between. CDR1 LGHNA and CDR2 YSLEER come from the germline V gene. CDR3 size: 17 residues. The CDR3 region has the DNA TGCGCCAGCAGCCAAGTAAGTTTTCGGCGGCCTGGGACTGAAGCTTTCTTT. It codes for CASSQVSFRRPGTEAFF.

Concerning this clone: One end of the junction is discordant with germline, which a read error may explain. The chain links TRBV18 to TRBJ1-4, with 8 bases lining up with TRBD1. The CDR3 contains 15 residues. Germline V gene data show CDR1 as KGHSH and CDR2 as LQKENI. The CDR3 DNA reads TGTGTCAGCTCACTATGGACAGGGCTGAGTGAAAAACTGTTTTTT. The encoded protein is CVSSLWTGLSEKLFF.

As concerns this clone: This CDR3 is also generated by other DNA sequences in the sample. V usage is TRBV7-2 and J usage is TRBJ2-3; 9 bases match TRBD2. CDR1 is SGHTA, CDR2 FQGNSA, per germline. The CDR3 is 14 amino acids. The V and J ends lost 3 bases and 6 bases, in that order; junction bases with no gene match: 4. The CDR3 loop is CASSLTGLADTQYF. CDR3 in DNA: TGTGCCAGCAGCTTGACCGGACTAGCGGATACGCAGTATTTT.

On this clone: The identical CDR3 is also encoded by other nucleotide sequences in the sample. This chain joins TRBV7-3 and TRBJ2-6; D ambiguous. CDR1 is SGHTA, CDR2 FQGTGA, per germline. V lost 5 bases to trimming and J lost 0 bases, with 2 bases between them. The CDR3 has 13 residues. The CDR3 reads CASSPSGANVLTF. Written as DNA, the CDR3 is TGTGCCAGCAGCCCCTCTGGGGCCAACGTCCTGACTTTC.

This clone was seen only once. This chain connects TRBV6-1 to TRBJ1-1, with D perhaps TRBD1 (5 bases). Trimming cost V 3 bases and J 4 bases, with 21 bases left between them. This CDR3 is 17 amino acids long. Germline V gene sequence: CDR1 MNHNS, CDR2 SASEGT. CDR3 amino acids: CASSDRLGVAGPTEAFF. CDR3 nucleotides: TGTGCCAGCAGTGATAGGTTGGGCGTTGCAGGGCCCACTGAAGCTTTCTTT.

The chain is built from TRBV27 and TRBJ2-7; D uncertain. Per the germline V gene, CDR1 is MNHEY and CDR2 is SMNVEV (reference sequence). V was cut by 5 bases and J by 6 bases, with 17 bases left in between. The CDR3 extends over 14 amino acids. The CDR3 protein is CASSLYPMTSEQYF. CDR3 bases: TGTGCCAGCAGTCTATACCCTATGACGAGCGAGCAGTACTTC.

The genes are TRBV15 and TRBJ2-1; 10 bases fit TRBD2. The CDR3 runs to 16 residues. Trimming took 3 bases from V and 7 from J; bases not matched to a gene: 9. In germline, CDR1 is LNHNV, CDR2 YYDKDF (reference sequence). CDR3 sequence: CATSSWSSGRGNEQFF. The CDR3 DNA reads as TGTGCCACCAGCAGTTGGTCTAGCGGGAGAGGGAATGAGCAGTTCTTC.

The chain uses TRBV4-1 and TRBJ2-7, with D possibly being TRBD1 or TRBD2 (5 bases each). V lost 8 bases and J 0 bases, leaving 14 bases between the germline ends. The length of the CDR3 is 14 residues. Germline CDR1 reads MGHRA; CDR2 reads YSYEKL. For the CDR3, the DNA is TGCGCCAGCTTCGGGGCGTTATCCTCCTACGAGCAGTACTTC. The encoded protein is CASFGALSSYEQYF.

The V and J genes are TRBV2 and TRBJ1-4; D unresolved. The CDR3 is 13 residues long. V lost 4 bases to trimming and J lost 5 bases, with 8 bases between them. The germline V gene encodes CDR1 SNHLY and CDR2 FYNNEI. CDR3 sequence: CASSGAGNEKLFF. CDR3 in DNA: TGTGCCAGCAGTGGGGCTGGGAATGAAAAACTGTTTTTT.

The chain employs TRBV4-3 and TRBJ2-3; 9 bases map to TRBD2. The germline CDR1 and CDR2 sequences are LGHNA and YSLEER. J gave up 4 bases and V 0 bases, and 5 bases lay outside the gene matches. CDR3 length: 16 amino acids. Written as DNA, the CDR3 is TGCGCCAGCAGCCAAGAGGGACTAGCCTCGCCAGATACGCAGTATTTT. Translation gives CASSQEGLASPDTQYF.

This clone was observed once. Within the sample, other DNA sequences also encode this same CDR3. The chain has TRBV7-2 and TRBJ2-5; D call uncertain. Germline V lookup: CDR1 SGHTA, CDR2 FQGNSA. V shed 4 bases and J shed 5 bases, with 5 bases lying between them. The CDR3 consists of 11 residues. The CDR3 DNA follows: TGTGCCAGCAGCTCACGGGAGACCCAGTACTTC. It specifies CASSSRETQYF.

The rearrangement uses TRBV13 and TRBJ2-3, with a weak D call TRBD2 (5 bases). Germline CDR1 is PRHDT and CDR2 is FYEKMQ (reference sequence). Trimming removed 3 bases from V and 1 base from J, with 5 bases in between. This CDR3 region has 13 residues. CDR3 DNA: TGTGCCAGCAGCTTCGGGGGCACAGATACGCAGTATTTT. Amino acid sequence: CASSFGGTDTQYF.

The chain has TRBV14 and TRBJ1-4; 10 nucleotides align to TRBD1. CDR3 length: 16 residues. CDR1 is SGHDN, CDR2 FVKESK, per germline. Germline trimming cut 4 bases from V and 3 bases from J; bases unmatched to any gene: 5. The CDR3 sequence: CASSPGTGAANEKLFF. The CDR3 DNA is TGTGCCAGCAGCCCAGGGACAGGGGCAGCTAATGAAAAACTGTTTTTT.

This clone was counted only a few times. This chain connects TRBV2 to TRBJ1-1, with a tentative D call TRBD1 (5 bases). This CDR3 spans 13 amino acids. The V and J ends lost 8 bases and 3 bases respectively, with 13 bases between them. The V gene's germline CDR1 is SNHLY and CDR2 FYNNEI. CDR3 residues: CASGRVGDTEAFF. Written as DNA, the CDR3 is TGTGCCAGCGGCAGGGTTGGGGACACTGAAGCTTTCTTT.